This T cell receptor beta chain was identified in a study of OX40 agonist ivuxolimab in advanced cancers. The CDR3 totals 14 residues. The V and J ends lost 4 bases and 5 bases respectively, with 14 bases between them. CDR1 is SGDLS, CDR2 YYNGEE, per germline. Assay: immunoSEQ multiplex PCR; the TCRdb copy retains only in-frame clones and omits some. The table records fewer than 50,000 clones, approximately 90% of them present only once. The count of this clone is one. Its target is unknown. Notes on the study in general: Relative to CD4+, CD8+ T cells held more expanded clones on average.

Source: CD4+ or CD8+ T cells sorted from blood, taken in a trial of the OX40 agonist ivuxolimab. The V and J genes are TRBV9 and TRBJ2-3; D remains ambiguous. The receptor was derived from an adult with an advanced solid tumor such as melanoma, head and neck, liver or kidney cancer. This chain's CDR3 is CASSPTWGGDTQYF. The DNA for the CDR3 is TGTGCCAGCAGCCCGACGTGGGGTGGAGATACGCAGTATTTT.